This T cell receptor (beta chain) was captured by sequencing in a study of cytomegalovirus exposure and HLA in healthy donors. Points from the study as a whole: As a later analysis showed, several of the most significant clusters appeared to be linked to common viral pathogens. Cytomegalovirus status was reportedly diagnosed by the classifier with high specificity and sensitivity.

As concerns this clone: What it binds is unknown.

Trimming took off 1 base at V and 3 bases at J, with 6 bases between the two ends. Germline-derived CDR1 and CDR2 are SGHVS and FQNEAQ. This CDR3 is built from 13 residues. Researchers ran the PCR with 60 Vbeta and 13 Jbeta primers. Assay: immunoSEQ multiplex PCR; the TCRdb copy retains only in-frame clones and omits some. The sample contains roughly 170,000 clones, 84% of which appear only once. This chain joins TRBV7-8 and TRBJ1-1, with a tentative D call TRBD1 (6 bases). Sequencing was carried out using PBMCs. The source is a girl aged 2-9 years in good health and CMV-seropositive. The CDR3 here is CASSLGGHTEAFF. The DNA of the CDR3 is TGTGCCAGCAGCTTAGGGGGGCACACTGAAGCTTTCTTT.